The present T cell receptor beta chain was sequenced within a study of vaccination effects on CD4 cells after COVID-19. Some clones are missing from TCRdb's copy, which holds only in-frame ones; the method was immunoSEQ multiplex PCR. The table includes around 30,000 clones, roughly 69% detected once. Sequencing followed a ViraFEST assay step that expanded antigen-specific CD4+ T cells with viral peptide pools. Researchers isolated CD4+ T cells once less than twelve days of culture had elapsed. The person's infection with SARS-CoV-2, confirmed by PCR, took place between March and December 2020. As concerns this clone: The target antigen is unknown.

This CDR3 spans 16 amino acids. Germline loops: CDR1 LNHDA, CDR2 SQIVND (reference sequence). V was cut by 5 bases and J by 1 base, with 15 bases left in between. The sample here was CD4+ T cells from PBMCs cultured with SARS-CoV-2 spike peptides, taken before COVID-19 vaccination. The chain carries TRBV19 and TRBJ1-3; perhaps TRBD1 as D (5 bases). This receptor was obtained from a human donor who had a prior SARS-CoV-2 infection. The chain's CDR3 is CASSGGVSRSGNTIYF. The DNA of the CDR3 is TGTGCCAGTAGTGGAGGGGTGAGCCGGTCTGGAAACACCATATATTTT. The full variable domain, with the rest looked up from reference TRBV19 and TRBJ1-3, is DGGITQSPKYLFRKEGQNVTLSCEQNLNHDAMYWYRQDPGQGLRLIYYSQIVNDFQKGDIAEGYSVSREKKESFPLTVTSAQKNPTAFYLCASSGGVSRSGNTIYFGEGSWLTVV.